This is a list of T cell receptor beta chains from one sample in a study of control samples from healthy donors and cancer patients. Measured with immunoSEQ multiplex PCR; TCRdb has only the in-frame clones, and not every one. The data contain 100,000 to 150,000 clones, 92% of them seen just once; the ten biggest clones take up 2.1%. The material sequenced was blood. The receptors were sampled from a woman between 50 and 59 years old in good health. The conserved cysteine and the conserved F or W are not part of the CDR3 here.

v_gene	j_gene	len	CDR3aa
TRBV6-5	TRBJ1-4	12	ASRNPDLWNGLF
TRBV2	TRBJ1-2	18	ASSEARPRGPRIVNYGYT
TRBV19	TRBJ2-7	13	ASSPTGTGGHEQY
TRBV28	TRBJ1-4	12	ASSSGTVDEKLF
TRBV5-4	TRBJ2-1	12	ASSFPLAGASQF
TRBV19	TRBJ1-2	15	ASSPSLPQGRNYGYT
TRBV11-2	TRBJ2-7	14	ASSLRVGRRPYEQY
TRBV19	TRBJ2-3	11	ATRTSGGDTQY
TRBV7-9	TRBJ1-1	15	ASSLGSGTGVHTEAF
TRBV18	TRBJ1-4	12	ASSHGTGDEKLF
TRBV19	TRBJ2-7	12	ASRDLSFLGEQY
TRBV19	TRBJ2-3	13	ASRLTSGRGYTQY
TRBV5-6	TRBJ1-5	10	ASSLGNQPQH
TRBV7-8	TRBJ1-2	11	ASRPTGEYGYT
TRBV20-1	TRBJ2-7	9	SAGQGYEQY
TRBV25-1	TRBJ1-2	11	ASSSGRVNGYT
TRBV7-9	TRBJ1-1	12	ASSPTGGRTEAF
TRBV5-1	TRBJ2-3	13	ASCPRGAHTDTQY
TRBV2	TRBJ1-6	13	ASRQQGAADSPLH
TRBV18	TRBJ2-5	9	ASSPGETQY
TRBV30	TRBJ1-1	12	AWSVYGLRTEAF
TRBV6-5	TRBJ1-2	9	ASRVEIGYT
TRBV2	TRBJ1-5	13	ASSLGPYPNQPQH
TRBV13	TRBJ2-1	11	ASSFSRLNEQF
TRBV9	TRBJ1-1	12	ASTPSGGNTEAF
TRBV9	TRBJ2-5	13	ASSQGPTSGETQY
TRBV28	TRBJ2-7	12	ASRYPGRPYEQY
TRBV18	TRBJ1-2	10	ASSTTGKGYT
TRBV7-8	TRBJ1-2	13	ASSLGQGGPYGYT
TRBV18	TRBJ2-7	13	ASSPRQGARGEQY
TRBV6-1	TRBJ1-2	10	ASSDRSYGYT
TRBV11-2	TRBJ1-1	8	ASSGQRSF
TRBV28	TRBJ1-5	13	ASSRQKGGNQPQH
TRBV13	TRBJ2-1	18	ASSLYVRVFGRGGANEQF
TRBV28	TRBJ1-2	13	ASSGQGRLGYGYT
TRBV28	TRBJ2-1	12	ASRAGLAYHEQF
TRBV5-1	TRBJ1-2	13	ASSGAGTGSYGYT
TRBV7-9	TRBJ2-2	15	ASSLPGQGVNTGELF
TRBV19	TRBJ1-6	13	ASTRASSYNSPLH
TRBV2	TRBJ1-1	12	ASMRVGESGEAF
TRBV30	TRBJ1-5	12	AWSTGYSNQPQH
TRBV15	TRBJ1-2	12	ATRPPGESVGYT
TRBV5-1	TRBJ2-1	13	ASSSTVSSYNEQF
TRBV18	TRBJ1-1	12	ASSPSGQGSEAF
TRBV5-1	TRBJ2-7	13	ASGARDGSSYEQY